The entry that follows covers one TCR beta chain sequence. Its antigen is not known. Profiled with immunoSEQ multiplex PCR; TCRdb holds only in-frame clones, not every one. This sample yields approximately 190,000 clones, of which more than 65% are seen a single time; about an eighth belongs to the top ten. Germline V CDR1 and CDR2: SGHTA, FQGNSA. V trimming: 1 base; J trimming: 5 bases; junction bases outside the gene matches: 5. The CDR3 sequence is 15 residues long. The sample originates from a study of cytomegalovirus exposure and HLA in healthy donors. Findings and limits, study-wide: In the roughly 120 validation repertoires, a later analysis found that first-cohort TCR clusters tended to co-occur. The listing of 150 to 200 TCR beta chains classed them as cytomegalovirus-associated.

What was sequenced was PBMCs. This rearrangement joins TRBV7-2 to TRBJ2-3; 8 nucleotides agree with TRBD2. This receptor was obtained from a woman younger than 45 in good health and CMV-seropositive. This chain's CDR3 is CASSLGAGAGDTQYF. The CDR3 DNA is TGTGCCAGCAGCTTAGGAGCGGGAGCGGGAGATACGCAGTATTTT.